This entry lists 15 T cell receptor beta chains sequenced from one sample in a study of naive and memory T cell subsets. Four PCR rounds used nested alpha and beta constant region primers plus the SP2 primer. TCRdb ran MiXCR on the 5' RACE reads and lists one entry per CDR3 protein. The data contain 45,000 to 55,000 distinct CDR3 sequences, approximately 4.8% of them seen just once; the ten biggest clones take up roughly 0.8%. The library had UMIs added by 3' ligation of an oligonucleotide to TCR cDNA. The receptors stem from a female donor in good health.

In its sample, this clonotype was seen many times. V usage is TRBV2 and J usage is TRBJ1-1; a possible D gene is TRBD1 (5 bases). The length of the CDR3 is 13 residues. The V end lost 3 bases, the J end lost 4 bases, and 9 bases lay between the germline ends. CDR1 SNHLY and CDR2 FYNNEI come from the germline V gene. The CDR3 protein is CASSEGRGTEAFF. The DNA of the CDR3 is TGTGCCAGCAGTGAGGGGAGGGGCACTGAAGCTTTCTTT.

This clonotype was observed many times. The V and J genes are TRBV5-5 and TRBJ2-1; unclear D gene. Trimming removed 0 bases at V and 4 bases at J, with 11 bases between. Germline V gene data show CDR1 as SGHKS and CDR2 as YYEKEE (reference sequence). This CDR3 contains 15 residues. The CDR3 region has the DNA TGTGCCAGCAGCTTGGAGGGTGGCCCTTACAATGAGCAGTTCTTC. Amino acid sequence: CASSLEGGPYNEQFF. The whole variable domain, remainder taken from reference TRBV5-5 and TRBJ2-1, is DAGVTQSPTHLIKTRGQQVTLRCSPISGHKSVSWYQQVLGQGPQFIFQYYEKEERGRGNFPDRFSARQFPNYSSELNVNALLLGDSALYLCASSLEGGPYNEQFFGPGTRLTVL.

This clonotype was seen at least ten times. This sequence joins TRBV7-3 and TRBJ2-3, with D hard to call. This CDR3 is 15 amino acids long. The V end was cut by 1 base, the J end by 2 bases, with 10 bases between. Germline loops: CDR1 SGHTA, CDR2 FQGTGA. The CDR3 DNA follows: TGTGCCAGCAGCTTAAGTTCGGCCCCCACAGATACGCAGTATTTT. It is translated as CASSLSSAPTDTQYF.

This rearrangement joins TRBV7-2 to TRBJ2-7, with D possibly matching TRBD2 (5 bases). In germline, CDR1 is SGHTA, CDR2 FQGNSA. The CDR3 extends over 15 amino acids. Trimming stripped 2 bases from V and 2 bases from J, with 13 bases between. This CDR3 reads CASSLMARVAYEQYF. In nucleotides, the CDR3 is TGTGCCAGCAGCTTAATGGCGCGGGTAGCCTACGAGCAGTACTTC.

This clonotype appeared many times. The chain has TRBV29-1 and TRBJ2-7; D remains unclear. The CDR3 is 13 residues long. V was cut by 2 bases and J by 0 bases, with 8 bases left in between. CDR1 and CDR2 from the germline V gene are SQVTM and ANQGSEA. Here the CDR3 DNA reads TGCAGCGTTGAACCGGCCAACTCCTACGAGCAGTACTTC. Its translation: CSVEPANSYEQYF.

V and J are TRBV11-3 and TRBJ2-1; 8 bases are shared with TRBD2. Germline values: CDR1 SGHNT, CDR2 YENEEA. The CDR3 loop spans 16 amino acids. Trimming removed 0 bases from V and 6 bases from J; junction bases left unmatched: 7. The chain's CDR3 is CASSLEGSGDGNEQFF. The CDR3 DNA reads TGTGCCAGCAGCTTAGAGGGTAGCGGGGACGGCAATGAGCAGTTCTTC.

This clonotype was observed many times. The chain employs TRBV6-2 or TRBV6-3 and TRBJ2-5; tentatively, D is TRBD1 or TRBD2 (5 bases each). The V end was cut by 6 bases, the J end by 7 bases, with 9 bases between. CDR3 size: 11 residues. The germline V gene has CDR1 MNHEY and CDR2 SVGEGT. In DNA, the CDR3 is TGTGCCAGCAGCACGAGGGGGACCCAGTACTTC. Translated, it gives CASSTRGTQYF.

The V and J genes are TRBV10-3 and TRBJ2-5, with D possibly matching TRBD2 (6 bases). The V end lost 0 bases, the J end lost 4 bases, and 12 bases lay between the germline ends. Germline lookup yields CDR1 ENHRY and CDR2 SYGVKD. The CDR3 covers 15 residues. Here the CDR3 reads CAISESLGAGETQYF. The CDR3 DNA reads TGTGCCATCAGTGAGTCACTGGGAGCGGGAGAGACCCAGTACTTC.

This clonotype was counted only a few times. The rearrangement links TRBV25-1 to TRBJ2-7; perhaps TRBD1 as D (6 bases). The CDR3 runs to 15 residues. Germline loops: CDR1 MGHDK, CDR2 SYGVNS. V lost 5 bases to trimming and J lost 7 bases, with 21 bases between them. The CDR3 nucleotides are TGTGCCAGCAGTAACAACAAGGGACAATCGAGGGAGCAGTACTTC. It encodes CASSNNKGQSREQYF.

This clonotype has ten or more counts. The rearrangement links TRBV6-2 or TRBV6-3 to TRBJ2-3, with D tentatively TRBD2 (6 bases). The V gene's germline CDR1 is MNHEY and CDR2 SVGEGT. The CDR3 is 13 residues long. The V end lost 3 bases, the J end lost 12 bases, and 16 bases lay between the germline ends. The CDR3 region has the DNA TGTGCCAGCAGTTATTACCCGGAGGGCCTTCAGTATTTT. Residues: CASSYYPEGLQYF.

This clonotype appeared many times. CDR3 sequence (DNA): TGTGCCAGCAGTGAAGATAGGGTTCCCTCCGGGGAGCTGTTTTTT. Translated, it gives CASSEDRVPSGELFF. The rearrangement joins TRBV2 to TRBJ2-2; no clear D gene. Germline CDR1 SNHLY, CDR2 FYNNEI. Between the trimmed V and J ends, which lost 1 base and 6 bases, there was a span of 12 bases. CDR3 size: 15 residues.

There are many counts of this clonotype. The chain is built from TRBV7-8 and TRBJ1-2; D remains unclear. V was cut by 0 bases and J by 7 bases, with 6 bases left in between. Germline values: CDR1 SGHVS, CDR2 FQNEAQ. CDR3 length: 12 amino acids. The CDR3: CASSLALLGYTF. CDR3 DNA sequence: TGTGCCAGCAGCTTAGCCCTCCTTGGCTACACCTTC.

A few counts support this clonotype. The chain links TRBV5-4 to TRBJ2-2; no firm D call. The CDR3 length is 14 residues. V shed 6 bases and J shed 8 bases, with 17 bases lying between them. CDR1 and CDR2 from the germline V gene are SGHNT and YYREEE (reference sequence). CDR3 DNA sequence: TGTGCCAGCATTCTAGACCCAGGTCAAGGGGAGCTGTTTTTT. Translation gives CASILDPGQGELFF.

V is TRBV18 and J is TRBJ2-2; D is possibly TRBD2 (5 bases). V lost 11 bases and J lost 6, with 22 bases in between. The CDR3 is made up of 15 amino acids. Germline V gene data show CDR1 as KGHSH and CDR2 as LQKENI. CDR3 sequence: CASYPGLVSPGELFF. The CDR3 nucleotides read TGTGCCTCCTATCCAGGACTTGTCTCCCCCGGGGAGCTGTTTTTT.

Regarding this clonotype: It may be a read error: a sequence one base away is much more abundant. The genes are TRBV9 and TRBJ1-1, with unresolved D. The germline V gene encodes CDR1 SGDLS and CDR2 YYNGEE. This CDR3 region has 15 residues. CDR3 nucleotides: TGTGCCAGCAGCGTAGGAGACAACATGAACCCTGAAGCTTTCTTT. Its translation is CASSVGDNMNPEAFF.